These 4 T cell receptor beta chains were sequenced from one sample in a study of neurological immune-mediated disorders. TCRdb passed the 5' RACE reads through MiXCR, listing each CDR3 protein once. The sample lists about 46,000 distinct CDR3 sequences, around 2% occurring once. The material sequenced was PBMCs. All receptors come from a woman between 40 and 55 years old with multiple sclerosis.

The sample holds many counts of this clonotype. This sequence joins TRBV9 and TRBJ2-5, with 10 positions matching TRBD2. The CDR3 runs to 15 residues. Trimming took 1 base from V and 5 from J; bases not matched to a gene: 5. CDR1 and CDR2 from the germline V gene are SGDLS and YYNGEE. CDR3 sequence (DNA): TGTGCCAGCAGCGTAACTAGCGGGGTCTGGGAGACCCAGTACTTC. It is translated as CASSVTSGVWETQYF. Full variable domain (missing parts from reference TRBV9 and TRBJ2-5): DSGVTQTPKHLITATGQRVTLRCSPRSGDLSVYWYQQSLDQGLQFLIQYYNGEERAKGNILERFSAQQFPDLHSELNLSSLELGDSALYFCASSVTSGVWETQYFGPGTRLLVL.

This clonotype was picked up many times. The V gene is TRBV4-1, the J gene TRBJ2-7; D is unclear. The CDR3 sequence is 13 residues long. Germline V lookup: CDR1 MGHRA, CDR2 YSYEKL. The V and J ends lost 1 base and 6 bases respectively, with 10 bases between them. The CDR3 bases are TGCGCCAGCAGCCAAGTGAACGGGCTCGAGCAGTACTTC. Translating it yields CASSQVNGLEQYF.

This clonotype was seen many times. The chain has TRBV20-1 and TRBJ2-1; D unresolved. The germline V gene encodes CDR1 DFQATT and CDR2 SNEGSKA (reference sequence). The CDR3 is 15 residues long. V was shortened by 0 bases and J by 2 bases, with 11 bases between the two germline ends. The CDR3 protein is CSARDRQNTYNEQFF. For the CDR3, the DNA is TGCAGTGCTAGAGATCGACAAAACACCTACAATGAGCAGTTCTTC.

There are many counts of this clonotype. The gene calls are TRBV10-3 and TRBJ2-1; D call uncertain. The CDR3 runs to 11 residues. Germline V gene lookup returns CDR1 ENHRY and CDR2 SYGVKD. V was clipped by 7 bases and J by 5 bases, with 6 bases between them. In DNA, the CDR3 is TGTGCCATCAAAGAAGACAATGAGCAGTTCTTC. Its protein product is CAIKEDNEQFF.